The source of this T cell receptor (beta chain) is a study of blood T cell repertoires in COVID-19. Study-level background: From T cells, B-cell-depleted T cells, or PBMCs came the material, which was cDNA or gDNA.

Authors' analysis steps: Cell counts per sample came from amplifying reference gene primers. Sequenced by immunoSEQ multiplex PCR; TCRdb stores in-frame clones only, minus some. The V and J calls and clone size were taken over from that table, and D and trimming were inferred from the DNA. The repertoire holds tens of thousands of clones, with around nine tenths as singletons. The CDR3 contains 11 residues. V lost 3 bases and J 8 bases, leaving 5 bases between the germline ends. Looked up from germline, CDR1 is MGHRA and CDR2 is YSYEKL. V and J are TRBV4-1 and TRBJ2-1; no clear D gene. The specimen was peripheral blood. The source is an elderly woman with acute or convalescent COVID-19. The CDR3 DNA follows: TGCGCCAGCAGCCAGAACTATGAGCAGTTCTTC. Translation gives CASSQNYEQFF.